These T cell receptor beta chains were read from a single sample in a study of blood T cells in healthy people across ages. TCRdb redid the calling of the 5' RACE reads with MiXCR, one entry per CDR3 protein. This table has over 700,000 distinct CDR3 sequences, about 55% appearing once. The sequenced material came from blood. Receptor source: an elderly man in good health. The CDR3 runs from the conserved cysteine through the conserved F or W. The D gene is left open where the match is weak. The listing skips clone size in some rows; elsewhere it reads once, few, many or a size class.

J gene	D gene	V gene	clone size	CDR3 protein	CDR3 DNA
TRBJ2-7	TRBD2	TRBV10-3	-	CATSPGVGSGRGEQYF	TGTGCCACATCACCGGGCGTGGGGAGCGGGAGAGGCGAGCAGTACTTC
TRBJ2-3	-	TRBV7-2	few	CASSLDTSTGYAYF	TGTGCCAGCAGCTTAGACACTTCTACGGGATACGCGTATTTT
TRBJ2-1	-	TRBV2	few	CASSELGDNYNEQFF	TGTGCCAGCAGTGAACTAGGAGACAATTACAATGAGCAGTTCTTC
TRBJ2-1	-	TRBV6-1	-	CASSEVRGYNEQFF	TGTGCCAGCAGTGAAGTTAGGGGATACAATGAGCAGTTCTTC
TRBJ2-7	-	TRBV29-1	-	CSVEDWDTYEQYF	TGCAGCGTTGAAGACTGGGACACTTACGAGCAGTACTTC
TRBJ2-4	-	TRBV28	-	CASSRPGDGNIQYF	TGTGCCAGCAGTCGCCCCGGTGACGGGAACATTCAGTACTTC
TRBJ2-6	TRBD1	TRBV5-1	-	CASSLLLRTGIAGANVLTF	TGCGCCAGCAGCCTCCTCTTGAGGACAGGGATAGCTGGGGCCAACGTCCTGACTTTC
TRBJ2-7	TRBD2	TRBV4-1	-	CASSQEVAGAAYEQYF	TGCGCCAGCAGCCAAGAAGTAGCGGGAGCAGCCTACGAGCAGTACTTC
TRBJ1-2	-	TRBV7-2	-	CASSAFNYGYTF	TGTGCCAGCAGCGCCTTTAACTATGGCTACACCTTC
TRBJ1-2	-	TRBV10-3	-	CTIRGAAEDYGYTF	TGTACCATCCGAGGGGCAGCGGAGGACTATGGCTACACCTTC
TRBJ1-2	-	TRBV7-9	-	CASSFGEGLNYGYTF	TGTGCCAGCAGCTTTGGTGAAGGGCTAAACTATGGCTACACCTTC
TRBJ2-5	-	TRBV4-1	-	CASSQVGEQTQYF	TGCGCCAGCAGCCAAGTGGGGGAACAGACCCAGTACTTC
TRBJ1-6	-	TRBV9	-	CASSGADNNSPLHF	TGTGCCAGCAGCGGAGCTGATAATAATTCACCCCTCCACTTT
TRBJ2-7	TRBD2	TRBV6-1	few	CATKSRGSGNPYEQYF	TGTGCCACCAAGTCTCGGGGTAGCGGGAACCCTTACGAGCAGTACTTC
TRBJ2-5	TRBD2	TRBV20-1	-	CSARDSASGNNEQYF	TGCAGTGCTAGAGATTCGGCTAGCGGAAACAATGAGCAGTACTTC
TRBJ2-7	TRBD1	TRBV27	-	CASSGTGSHYEQYF	TGTGCCAGCAGTGGGACAGGGAGCCACTACGAGCAGTACTTC
TRBJ2-6	-	TRBV27	-	CASSPEAAGANVLTF	TGTGCCAGCAGCCCCGAGGCGGCTGGGGCCAACGTCCTGACTTTC
TRBJ2-3	TRBD2	TRBV12-3/TRBV12-4	few	CASSLRVAGVHRYAYF	TGTGCCAGCAGTCTGCGCGTAGCGGGGGTCCACAGATACGCGTATTTT
TRBJ2-7	-	TRBV3-1	-	CASSQEWGDFYEQYF	TGTGCCAGCAGCCAAGAGTGGGGGGACTTCTACGAGCAGTACTTC
TRBJ2-7	-	TRBV29-1	-	CSVFRDGMYNEQYF	TGCAGCGTTTTTCGGGATGGAATGTACAATGAGCAGTACTTC
TRBJ2-3	-	TRBV5-1	few	CASSGTRQADTQYF	TGCGCCAGCTCAGGGACCCGACAAGCAGATACGCAGTATTTT
TRBJ2-3	TRBD2	TRBV10-3	-	CAISLTSGNTDTQYF	TGTGCCATCAGCCTGACTAGCGGGAACACAGATACGCAGTATTTT
TRBJ2-7	TRBD2	TRBV9	few	CASSTQLAGVGDEQYF	TGTGCCAGCAGCACTCAACTAGCGGGAGTGGGAGACGAGCAGTACTTC
TRBJ2-5	TRBD2	TRBV5-4	-	CASSLMTSGGTQYF	TGTGCCAGCAGCTTGATGACTAGCGGTGGGACCCAGTACTTC
TRBJ2-2	TRBD2	TRBV20-1	once	CSARERLAPNTGELFF	TGCAGTGCTAGAGAGAGACTAGCGCCGAACACCGGGGAGCTGTTTTTT
TRBJ2-6	-	TRBV18	-	CASSPSLGSGANVLTF	TGTGCCAGCTCACCAAGCCTGGGCTCTGGGGCCAACGTCCTGACTTTC
TRBJ1-2	TRBD1	TRBV12-3/TRBV12-4	-	CASSLVPDRGGYTF	TGTGCCAGCAGTTTGGTTCCGGACAGGGGAGGCTACACCTTC
TRBJ2-1	-	TRBV7-2	few	CASSSTYRGKGNEQFF	TGTGCCAGCAGCTCAACTTACCGGGGGAAGGGCAATGAGCAGTTCTTC
TRBJ2-1	-	TRBV20-1	-	CSASSENEQFF	TGCAGTGCTAGCTCTGAGAATGAGCAGTTCTTC
TRBJ1-1	TRBD1	TRBV10-3	-	CASSTGGKTEAFF	TGTGCCAGCTCAACAGGGGGCAAGACTGAAGCTTTCTTT
TRBJ1-2	-	TRBV30	-	CAWSSRGYGYTF	TGTGCCTGGTCCAGTCGGGGTTATGGCTACACCTTC
TRBJ2-1	TRBD1	TRBV7-9	-	CASSLRQGVYNEQFF	TGTGCCAGCAGCTTAAGACAGGGGGTTTACAATGAGCAGTTCTTC